The 7 T cell receptor beta chains in this list originate from one sample, sequenced in a study of blood T cell repertoires in COVID-19. Data came from immunoSEQ multiplex PCR; TCRdb stores just in-frame clones and leaves some out. The sample contains about 220,000 clones, roughly 80% of which appear only once. Sequencing used PBMCs or T cells enriched from blood (not recorded which). These receptors were obtained from a woman in her 50s who had been exposed to COVID-19.

This clone appeared a single time. This sequence joins TRBV11-2 and TRBJ1-2, with D hard to call. CDR3 size: 12 residues. V dropped 5 bases and J dropped 5 bases, with 9 bases sitting between them. Germline V gives CDR1 SGHAT, CDR2 FQNNGV. CDR3 loop: CASSPEGYGYTF. The CDR3 DNA is TGTGCCAGCAGCCCGGAGGGATATGGCTACACCTTC.

This rearrangement joins TRBV5-5 to TRBJ2-3, with TRBD2 identical over 11 bases. This CDR3 spans 17 amino acids. The germline CDR1 and CDR2 sequences are SGHKS and YYEKEE (reference sequence). The V and J ends lost 4 bases and 4 bases, in that order; junction bases with no gene match: 11. The CDR3 loop is CASSVRLAGGDADTQYF. Here the CDR3 DNA reads TGTGCCAGCAGCGTTCGGCTAGCGGGGGGTGACGCAGATACGCAGTATTTT.

The chain joins TRBV29-1 to TRBJ2-7; D possibly corresponds to TRBD1 (5 bases). CDR3 length: 11 amino acids. Germline CDR1 is SQVTM and CDR2 is ANQGSEA. V was cut by 4 bases and J by 2 bases, with 6 bases left in between. This CDR3 reads CSVGGPYEQYF. The CDR3, as DNA: TGCAGCGTTGGGGGCCCCTACGAGCAGTACTTC.

CDR3 DNA: TGTGCCAGCAGGGGCAGCACAGATACGCAGTATTTT. Protein sequence: CASRGSTDTQYF. The chain uses TRBV5-8 and TRBJ2-3; D remains ambiguous. This CDR3 is 12 amino acids long. The germline CDR1 and CDR2 sequences are SGHTS and YDEGEE. V lost 5 bases and J 0 bases, leaving 4 bases between the germline ends.

This clone is a singleton in its sample. The chain uses TRBV2 and TRBJ2-2, with D possibly matching TRBD1 (5 bases). Germline assignment: CDR1 SNHLY and CDR2 FYNNEI. V dropped 3 bases and J dropped 0 bases, with 11 bases sitting between them. CDR3 length equals 16 residues. The chain's CDR3 is CASSDGGHSNTGELFF. In DNA form, the CDR3 reads TGTGCCAGCAGTGACGGTGGACACTCGAACACCGGGGAGCTGTTTTTT.

This rearrangement joins TRBV15 to TRBJ2-1; possible D gene TRBD2, 6 bases. The length of the CDR3 is 16 residues. Germline loops: CDR1 LNHNV, CDR2 YYDKDF (reference sequence). Trimming took off 5 bases at V and 5 bases at J, with 19 bases between the two ends. CDR3 region: CATSGGSGSSNNEQFF. For the CDR3, the DNA is TGTGCCACCAGCGGAGGGAGTGGATCATCCAACAATGAGCAGTTCTTC.

The gene calls are TRBV18 and TRBJ2-5, with 8 bases fitting TRBD2. V shed 2 bases and J 2 bases; nucleotides not matched to a gene: 7. CDR3 length: 16 amino acids. Germline CDR1 reads KGHSH; CDR2 reads LQKENI. CDR3 sequence: CASSPGRGGLQETQYF. Here the CDR3 DNA reads TGTGCCAGCTCACCAGGGCGCGGGGGGCTGCAAGAGACCCAGTACTTC. The full variable domain, completed using reference TRBV18 and TRBJ2-5, is NAGVMQNPRHLVRRRGQEARLRCSPMKGHSHVYWYRQLPEEGLKFMVYLQKENIIDESGMPKERFSAEFPKEGPSILRIQQVVRGDSAAYFCASSPGRGGLQETQYFGPGTRLLVL.